This TCR beta chain was found in a study of cytomegalovirus exposure and HLA in healthy donors. General observations from the study: TCR beta V- and J-gene trimming was later associated with a missense DCLRE1C variant. In a later analysis, HLA-associated beta chains showed higher expansion and lower generation probabilities than comparable chains. The likely explanation for a cluster of highly shared sequence variants was sequencing artifact. Association of 16,951 TCR beta sequences with HLA alleles was found at 0.05 false discovery rate in a later analysis.

For this clone: Its antigen is currently unknown.

The CDR3 is made up of 16 amino acids. Trimming removed 2 bases at V and 2 bases at J, with 10 bases between. Germline V lookup: CDR1 MDHEN, CDR2 SYDVKM. The PCR employed 60 Vbeta primers together with 13 Jbeta primers. Assay: immunoSEQ multiplex PCR; the TCRdb copy retains only in-frame clones and omits some. The table records 120,000 or so clones, 65% to 80% of them present only once. The TCR comes from a man aged 25 to 40 in good health and CMV-seronegative. The source material was PBMCs. The chain combines TRBV28 with TRBJ1-6; no definite D call. The CDR3 loop reads CASSLPGLTYNSPLHF. The CDR3 DNA is TGTGCCAGCAGTTTACCAGGTCTTACCTATAATTCACCCCTCCACTTT.